A selection of T cell receptor beta chains follows, all from one sample in a study of Ad26.COV2.S vaccination and SARS-CoV-2 variants. The method was immunoSEQ multiplex PCR; TCRdb's version includes in-frame clones alone and lacks a portion of them. The sample has roughly 300,000 clones, 85% to 90% seen once; the top ten hold approximately 4.5%. The material sequenced was peripheral blood, taken in a trial of Ad26.COV2.S vaccine versus placebo. The receptors derive from a person between 18 and 65 years old who received the Ad26.COV2.S COVID-19 vaccine or a placebo. CDR3s include the opening cysteine and the closing phenylalanine or tryptophan. A D gene is named only where the DNA matches it firmly. Size tells how often a clone was seen (once, few, many) or the class of an expanded clone, and some rows leave it out.

J: TRBJ1-2; D: .; V: TRBV5-1; size: .; CDR3: CASSLSGTAVYGYTF; DNA: TGCGCCAGCAGCTTGTCCGGGACGGCCGTCTATGGCTACACCTTC
J: TRBJ2-7; D: .; V: TRBV7-2; size: .; CDR3: CASSLARLYEQYF; DNA: TGTGCCAGCAGCTTAGCTCGCCTCTACGAGCAGTACTTC
J: TRBJ1-1; D: .; V: TRBV3-1/TRBV3-2; size: .; CDR3: CASSQDTVNTEAFF; DNA: TGTGCCAGCAGCCAAGATACGGTAAACACTGAAGCTTTCTTT
J: TRBJ2-7; D: .; V: TRBV24-1; size: .; CDR3: CATSDSWSWSVTEQYF; DNA: TGTGCCACCAGTGATTCCTGGTCCTGGTCAGTAACCGAGCAGTACTTC
J: TRBJ1-6; D: TRBD1; V: TRBV7-9; size: .; CDR3: CASSPARQGDSPLHF; DNA: TGTGCCAGCAGCCCCGCCAGACAGGGAGATTCACCCCTCCACTTT
J: TRBJ2-3; D: TRBD2; V: TRBV28; size: .; CDR3: CASRLAGSTDTQYF; DNA: TGTGCCAGCAGGCTAGCGGGGAGCACAGATACGCAGTATTTT
J: TRBJ2-7; D: TRBD1; V: TRBV2; size: once; CDR3: CASRSLGTGQQYF; DNA: TGTGCCAGCAGATCGCTCGGGACAGGGCAGCAGTACTTC
J: TRBJ1-2; D: TRBD1; V: TRBV7-2; size: .; CDR3: CASSSPGTGAMGYTF; DNA: TGTGCCAGCAGCTCGCCAGGGACAGGGGCTATGGGCTACACCTTC
J: TRBJ1-5; D: .; V: TRBV27; size: .; CDR3: CASSLKGPNQPQHF; DNA: TGTGCCAGCAGTTTAAAAGGTCCGAATCAGCCCCAGCATTTT
J: TRBJ2-3; D: .; V: TRBV30; size: once; CDR3: CAWSVRTDTQYF; DNA: TGTGCCTGGAGTGTCCGCACAGATACGCAGTATTTT
J: TRBJ2-7; D: .; V: TRBV19; size: .; CDR3: CASSVGTSYEQYF; DNA: TGTGCCAGTAGTGTTGGCACTAGCTACGAGCAGTACTTC
J: TRBJ1-6; D: TRBD1; V: TRBV18; size: once; CDR3: CASSPQGQLSSPLHF; DNA: TGTGCCAGCTCACCACAGGGACAGCTATCCTCACCCCTCCACTTT
J: TRBJ1-1; D: .; V: TRBV7-2; size: few; CDR3: CASSLVQGEAFF; DNA: TGTGCCAGCAGCTTAGTGCAGGGTGAAGCTTTCTTT
J: TRBJ1-5; D: TRBD1; V: TRBV28; size: .; CDR3: CASSFPGGSNQPQHF; DNA: TGTGCCAGCAGTTTCCCAGGGGGTAGCAATCAGCCCCAGCATTTT
J: TRBJ2-1; D: TRBD2; V: TRBV7-9; size: .; CDR3: CASSWGLNKDNEQFF; DNA: TGTGCCAGCAGCTGGGGACTAAACAAAGACAATGAGCAGTTCTTC
J: TRBJ1-5; D: .; V: TRBV7-8; size: .; CDR3: CASSDTYSNQPQHF; DNA: TGTGCCAGCAGCGACACGTATAGCAATCAGCCCCAGCATTTT
J: TRBJ2-7; D: .; V: TRBV30; size: .; CDR3: CAWSITGLPKQYF; DNA: TGTGCCTGGAGTATCACAGGCCTCCCCAAGCAGTACTTC
J: TRBJ1-2; D: .; V: TRBV6-2/TRBV6-3; size: few; CDR3: CASSYHPAEPQIRYGYTF; DNA: TGTGCCAGCAGTTACCACCCAGCTGAACCCCAAATACGCTATGGCTACACCTTC
J: TRBJ2-3; D: .; V: TRBV19; size: .; CDR3: CASSIFSWDTQYF; DNA: TGTGCCAGTAGTATTTTCAGTTGGGATACGCAGTATTTT
J: TRBJ2-3; D: TRBD1; V: TRBV19; size: .; CDR3: CASSIRLGQGATDTQYF; DNA: TGTGCCAGTAGTATAAGATTGGGACAGGGGGCCACAGATACGCAGTATTTT
J: TRBJ1-1; D: .; V: TRBV28; size: .; CDR3: CASSLRRVANTEAFF; DNA: TGTGCCAGCAGTTTAAGGAGGGTCGCGAACACTGAAGCTTTCTTT
J: TRBJ2-3; D: TRBD2; V: TRBV11-2; size: .; CDR3: CASSLDPLAVSSTDTQYF; DNA: TGTGCCAGCAGCTTAGATCCTCTAGCGGTATCTAGCACAGATACGCAGTATTTT
J: TRBJ2-5; D: .; V: TRBV18; size: few; CDR3: CASSPQTGVETQYF; DNA: TGTGCCAGCTCACCACAGACCGGGGTGGAGACCCAGTACTTC
J: TRBJ2-1; D: .; V: TRBV6-5; size: .; CDR3: CASRGTYYNEQFF; DNA: TGTGCCAGCCGAGGGACATACTACAATGAGCAGTTCTTC
J: TRBJ2-7; D: TRBD2; V: TRBV7-8; size: .; CDR3: CASSPGTSGYEQYF; DNA: TGTGCCAGCAGCCCCGGGACTAGCGGCTACGAGCAGTACTTC
J: TRBJ1-1; D: TRBD1; V: TRBV29-1; size: .; CDR3: CSVPDREHTEAFF; DNA: TGCAGCGTGCCCGACAGGGAACACACTGAAGCTTTCTTT
J: TRBJ1-3; D: TRBD1; V: TRBV23-1; size: once; CDR3: CASSHAPGQGREASGNTIYF; DNA: TGCGCCAGCAGTCACGCCCCGGGACAGGGGAGAGAAGCCTCTGGAAACACCATATATTTT
J: TRBJ2-7; D: TRBD1; V: TRBV27; size: .; CDR3: CASSYAGQGSYEQYF; DNA: TGTGCCAGCAGTTACGCGGGACAGGGCTCCTACGAGCAGTACTTC
J: TRBJ2-7; D: .; V: TRBV9; size: few; CDR3: CASSVVAGSYEQYF; DNA: TGTGCCAGCAGCGTAGTGGCAGGGTCCTACGAGCAGTACTTC
J: TRBJ1-3; D: .; V: TRBV19; size: .; CDR3: CASSPGPSGNTIYF; DNA: TGTGCCAGTAGTCCGGGACCCTCTGGAAACACCATATATTTT
J: TRBJ2-7; D: .; V: TRBV5-1; size: .; CDR3: CASSLGTSSSYEQYF; DNA: TGCGCCAGCAGCTTGGGGACATCGAGCTCCTACGAGCAGTACTTC
J: TRBJ2-7; D: .; V: TRBV19; size: .; CDR3: CASSSDRFSSYEQYF; DNA: TGTGCCAGTAGTTCCGACAGGTTTAGCTCCTACGAGCAGTACTTC
J: TRBJ1-5; D: .; V: TRBV4-1; size: .; CDR3: CASSQEAGNQPQHF; DNA: TGCGCCAGCAGCCAAGAGGCGGGAAATCAGCCCCAGCATTTT
J: TRBJ2-2; D: .; V: TRBV5-1; size: .; CDR3: CASSLVGSAAGELFF; DNA: TGCGCCAGCAGCTTGGTAGGGTCAGCAGCCGGGGAGCTGTTTTTT
J: TRBJ2-7; D: TRBD2; V: TRBV27; size: .; CDR3: CASSLSLQRGGGIEQYF; DNA: TGTGCCAGCAGTTTGTCGCTACAGCGGGGCGGTGGGATCGAGCAGTACTTC
J: TRBJ2-1; D: .; V: TRBV5-1; size: .; CDR3: CASSFRPHNEQFF; DNA: TGCGCCAGCAGCTTCCGACCCCACAATGAGCAGTTCTTC
J: TRBJ1-5; D: .; V: TRBV6-5; size: few; CDR3: CASSRYSNQPQHF; DNA: TGTGCCAGCAGTCGTTATAGCAATCAGCCCCAGCATTTT
J: TRBJ2-5; D: .; V: TRBV27; size: .; CDR3: CASSLAGYQETQYF; DNA: TGTGCCAGCAGTTTGGCAGGGTATCAAGAGACCCAGTACTTC
J: TRBJ1-6; D: .; V: TRBV28; size: .; CDR3: CASSLVQRDSPLHF; DNA: TGTGCCAGCAGTTTAGTCCAGAGGGATTCACCCCTCCACTTT
J: TRBJ2-7; D: .; V: TRBV3-1/TRBV3-2; size: .; CDR3: CASSRDRTSVEQYF; DNA: TGTGCCAGCAGCCGAGACCGGACGTCAGTCGAGCAGTACTTC
J: TRBJ2-7; D: .; V: TRBV7-6; size: .; CDR3: CASSLGRGISYEQYF; DNA: TGTGCCAGCAGCTTAGGTCGCGGGATCTCCTACGAGCAGTACTTC
J: TRBJ2-1; D: TRBD1; V: TRBV29-1; size: .; CDR3: CSVTPGQGYEQFF; DNA: TGCAGCGTCACTCCGGGACAGGGCTATGAGCAGTTCTTC
J: TRBJ1-5; D: TRBD1; V: TRBV27; size: .; CDR3: CAFLEDRGSWVSNQPQHF; DNA: TGTGCCTTCCTAGAGGACAGGGGGAGTTGGGTTAGCAATCAGCCCCAGCATTTT
J: TRBJ1-3; D: TRBD1; V: TRBV5-1; size: .; CDR3: CASSLGTGSGNTIYF; DNA: TGCGCCAGCAGCTTAGGGACAGGCTCTGGAAACACCATATATTTT